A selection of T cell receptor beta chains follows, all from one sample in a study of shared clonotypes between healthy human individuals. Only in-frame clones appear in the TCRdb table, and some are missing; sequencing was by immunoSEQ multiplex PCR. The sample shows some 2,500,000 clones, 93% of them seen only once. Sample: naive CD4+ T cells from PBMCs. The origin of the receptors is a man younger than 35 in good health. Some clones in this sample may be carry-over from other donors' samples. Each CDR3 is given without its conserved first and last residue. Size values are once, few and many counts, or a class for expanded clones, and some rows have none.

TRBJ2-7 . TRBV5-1 ASSLGVVALYEQY
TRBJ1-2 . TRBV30 AWGTGAGHGYT
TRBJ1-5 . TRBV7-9 ASSGGGPQH
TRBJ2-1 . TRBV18 ASSPGNNEQF
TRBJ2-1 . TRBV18 ASSPGPGQGVYNEQF
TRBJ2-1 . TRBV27 ASLRGGLYSYNEQF
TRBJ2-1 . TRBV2 ASTRASSSYNEQF
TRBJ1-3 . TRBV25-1 ASRQGALDTIY
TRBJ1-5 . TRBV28 ASSLTPSNQPQH
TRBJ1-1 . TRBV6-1 ASSERAGGNTEAF
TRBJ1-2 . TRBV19 ASSHARGGNYGYT
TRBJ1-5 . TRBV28 ASSFLSGVGQPQH
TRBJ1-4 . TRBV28 ASSSSATAGEKLF
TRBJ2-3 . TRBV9 ASSVRGAGVNTQY
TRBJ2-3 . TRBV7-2 ASSLTRDTQY
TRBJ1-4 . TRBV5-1 ASSLVNRGEKLF
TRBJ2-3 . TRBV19 ASSMGGITDTQY
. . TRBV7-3 APSAGLAGEYEQY
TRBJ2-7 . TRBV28 ASSFTGPSYEQY
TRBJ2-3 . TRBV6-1 ASSEADREGATQY
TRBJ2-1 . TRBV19 ASRSSGSGAYNEQF
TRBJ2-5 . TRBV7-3 ASSPGPTETQY
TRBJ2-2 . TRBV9 ASSVSSNTGELF
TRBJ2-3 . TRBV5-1 ASSIIAGGTQDTQY
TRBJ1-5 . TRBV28 ASSLGTGHQPQH
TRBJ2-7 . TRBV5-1 ASSLGQYEQY
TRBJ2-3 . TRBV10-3 AISESATTTQY
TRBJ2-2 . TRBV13 ASSSAGIGELF
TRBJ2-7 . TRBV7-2 ASSPGLVPSYEQY
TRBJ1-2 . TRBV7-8 ASSSDRPTIYGYT
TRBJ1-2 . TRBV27 ASSLNTRTGSNYGYT
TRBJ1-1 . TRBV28 ASSLASTVNTEAF
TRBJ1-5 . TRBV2 ASSEGGNNSNQPQH
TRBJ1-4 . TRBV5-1 ASSLSGQGVSEKLF
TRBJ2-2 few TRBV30 AWGLVGTGELF
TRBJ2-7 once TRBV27 ASSLRRGSEQY
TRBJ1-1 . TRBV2 ASRIGGRTEAF
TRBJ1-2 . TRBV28 ASSLVGVNYGYT
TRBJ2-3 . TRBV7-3 ASSLPRSGGSTDTQY
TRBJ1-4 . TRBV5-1 ASSHQGADEKLF
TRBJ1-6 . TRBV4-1 ASSQDPGLSSYNSPLH
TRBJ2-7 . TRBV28 ASSYTTGEQY
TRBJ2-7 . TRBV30 AWSVLDSYEQY
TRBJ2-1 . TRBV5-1 ASSFLGREQF
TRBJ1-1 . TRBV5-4 ASSLEGRQAF
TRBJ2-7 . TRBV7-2 ASSWRERDEQY
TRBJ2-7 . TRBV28 ASSLNRGVSSYEQY